This T cell receptor beta chain was obtained from a study of cytomegalovirus exposure and HLA in healthy donors. PCR used 60 Vbeta primers and 13 Jbeta primers. TCRdb keeps only in-frame clones here, not all; method: immunoSEQ multiplex PCR. The table records about 110,000 clones, under 80% of them present only once. Sequenced: PBMCs. This receptor was obtained from a woman aged 50 to 60 in good health and CMV-seropositive.

The chain's CDR3 is CASRVTRAGELFF. CDR3 bases: TGTGCCAGCAGGGTGACTAGAGCCGGGGAGCTGTTTTTT. J is TRBJ2-2 and V is TRBV2; D is possibly TRBD2 (6 bases). V lost 6 bases, J lost 6 bases, and 11 bases lay in between. The CDR3 is 13 amino acids. Germline CDR1 reads SNHLY; CDR2 reads FYNNEI.